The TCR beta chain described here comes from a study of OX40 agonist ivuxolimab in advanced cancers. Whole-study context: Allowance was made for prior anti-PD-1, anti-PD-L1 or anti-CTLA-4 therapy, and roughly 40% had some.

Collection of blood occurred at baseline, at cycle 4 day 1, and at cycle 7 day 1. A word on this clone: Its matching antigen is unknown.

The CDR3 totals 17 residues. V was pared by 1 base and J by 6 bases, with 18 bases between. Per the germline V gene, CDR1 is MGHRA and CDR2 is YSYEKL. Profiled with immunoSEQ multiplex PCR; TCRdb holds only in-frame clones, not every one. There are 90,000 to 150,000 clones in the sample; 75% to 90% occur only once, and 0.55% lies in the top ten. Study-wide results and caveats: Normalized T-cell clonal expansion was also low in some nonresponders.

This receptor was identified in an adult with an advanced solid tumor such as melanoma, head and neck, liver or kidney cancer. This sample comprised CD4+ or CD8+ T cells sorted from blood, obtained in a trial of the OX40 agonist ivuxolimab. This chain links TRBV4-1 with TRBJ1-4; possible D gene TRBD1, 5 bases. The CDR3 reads CASSQGVGDWQYEKLFF. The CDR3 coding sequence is TGCGCCAGCAGCCAAGGAGTGGGGGATTGGCAGTATGAAAAACTGTTTTTT.